This TCR beta chain was identified during a study of OX40 agonist ivuxolimab in advanced cancers. Study at large: Among those enrolled, mean age was around 60 years (range roughly 23 to 85) and approximately 83% were male. Three partial responders included one hepatocellular carcinoma patient and two cutaneous melanoma patients.

This CDR3 is built from 14 residues. Trimming removed 5 bases from V and 2 bases from J, with 9 bases in between. Germline CDR1 reads SGHVS; CDR2 reads FQNEAQ. Data came from immunoSEQ multiplex PCR; TCRdb stores just in-frame clones and leaves some out. The data contain tens of thousands of clones, approximately 94% of them seen just once; the ten biggest clones take up roughly a tenth. Blood was sampled at baseline, cycle 4 day 1, and cycle 7 day 1. The chain recombines TRBV7-8 with TRBJ2-2; D not resolved. Sequenced material: CD4+ or CD8+ T cells sorted from blood, taken in a trial of the OX40 agonist ivuxolimab. This TCR was sampled from an adult with an advanced solid tumor such as melanoma, head and neck, liver or kidney cancer. CDR3 sequence: CASSLLQNTGELFF. Here the CDR3 DNA reads TGTGCCAGCAGCCTTCTCCAAAACACCGGGGAGCTGTTTTTT.